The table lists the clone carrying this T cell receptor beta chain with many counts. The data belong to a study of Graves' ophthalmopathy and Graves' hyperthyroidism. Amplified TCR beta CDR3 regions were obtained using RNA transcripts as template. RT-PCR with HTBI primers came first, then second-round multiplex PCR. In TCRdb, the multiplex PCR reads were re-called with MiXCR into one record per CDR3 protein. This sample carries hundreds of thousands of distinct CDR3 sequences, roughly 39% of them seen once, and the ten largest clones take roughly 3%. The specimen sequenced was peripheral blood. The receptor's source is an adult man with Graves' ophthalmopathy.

The CDR3 coding sequence is TGTGCCAGCAGTGACGCGGGATTTGGCTACACCTTC. Its translation is CASSDAGFGYTF. The chain couples TRBV6-4 to TRBJ1-2; D ambiguous. V gave up 2 bases and J gave up 7 bases, with 8 bases separating them. The germline CDR1 and CDR2 sequences are MRHNA and SNTAGT. The CDR3 runs to 12 residues.